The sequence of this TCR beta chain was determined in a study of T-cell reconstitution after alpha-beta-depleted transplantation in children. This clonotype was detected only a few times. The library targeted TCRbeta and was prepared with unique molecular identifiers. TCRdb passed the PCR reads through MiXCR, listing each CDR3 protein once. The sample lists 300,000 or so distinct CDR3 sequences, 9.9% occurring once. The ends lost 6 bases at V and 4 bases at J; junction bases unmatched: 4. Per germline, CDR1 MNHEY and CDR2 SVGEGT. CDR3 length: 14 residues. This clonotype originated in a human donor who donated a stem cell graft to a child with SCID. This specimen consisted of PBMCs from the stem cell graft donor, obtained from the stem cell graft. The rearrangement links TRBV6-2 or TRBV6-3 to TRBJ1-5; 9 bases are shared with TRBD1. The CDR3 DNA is TGTGCCAGCAGATCCGGGACAGGGAATCAGCCCCAGCATTTT. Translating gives CASRSGTGNQPQHF.